These T cell receptor beta chains were read from a single sample in a study of shared clonotypes between healthy human individuals. The repertoire was sequenced with immunoSEQ multiplex PCR; TCRdb's copy has only in-frame clones and lacks some. Of hundreds of thousands of clones listed, around 96% are singletons. The material sequenced was naive CD8+ T cells sorted from blood. These receptors came from a man under 40 in good health. CDR3s include the opening cysteine and the closing phenylalanine or tryptophan. D genes are given only for firm matches. Size values are once, few and many counts, or a class for expanded clones, and some rows have none.

J gene: TRBJ2-1
D gene: .
V gene: TRBV6-1
clone size: .
CDR3 protein: CASSEFGDLRYNEQFF
CDR3 DNA: TGTGCCAGCAGTGAATTCGGCGACTTGCGGTACAATGAGCAGTTCTTC

J gene: TRBJ1-5
D gene: TRBD1
V gene: TRBV7-9
clone size: .
CDR3 protein: CASSSTTGNQPQHF
CDR3 DNA: TGTGCCAGCAGCTCCACGACAGGGAATCAGCCCCAGCATTTT

J gene: TRBJ2-1
D gene: .
V gene: TRBV9
clone size: .
CDR3 protein: CASSVGGTSNEQFF
CDR3 DNA: TGTGCCAGCAGCGTAGGAGGGACTTCTAATGAGCAGTTCTTC

J gene: TRBJ2-7
D gene: TRBD1
V gene: TRBV11-2
clone size: .
CDR3 protein: CASSSYRGEGAYEQYF
CDR3 DNA: TGTGCCAGCAGCTCGTACAGGGGGGAAGGGGCGTACGAGCAGTACTTC

J gene: TRBJ2-7
D gene: TRBD1
V gene: TRBV7-9
clone size: .
CDR3 protein: CASSLRLTGDGAYEQYF
CDR3 DNA: TGTGCCAGCAGCTTACGCCTCACAGGGGATGGGGCCTACGAGCAGTACTTC

J gene: TRBJ1-1
D gene: .
V gene: TRBV9
clone size: .
CDR3 protein: CASSHRVNTEAFF
CDR3 DNA: TGTGCCAGCAGCCACAGGGTTAACACTGAAGCTTTCTTT

J gene: TRBJ2-7
D gene: .
V gene: TRBV27
clone size: .
CDR3 protein: CASSFVGSSYEQYF
CDR3 DNA: TGTGCCAGCAGTTTCGTGGGGAGCTCCTACGAGCAGTACTTC

J gene: TRBJ2-5
D gene: .
V gene: TRBV15
clone size: .
CDR3 protein: CATSGLPDGVQETQYF
CDR3 DNA: TGTGCCACCAGCGGACTACCGGACGGAGTACAAGAGACCCAGTACTTC

J gene: TRBJ2-7
D gene: TRBD1
V gene: TRBV7-9
clone size: .
CDR3 protein: CASSLVGQGGHF
CDR3 DNA: TGTGCCAGCAGCTTAGTGGGACAGGGAGGCCACTTC

J gene: TRBJ1-5
D gene: TRBD1
V gene: TRBV10-2
clone size: .
CDR3 protein: CAGPGPGTGDGQPQHF
CDR3 DNA: TGCGCCGGCCCAGGGCCGGGGACAGGGGACGGTCAGCCCCAGCATTTT

J gene: TRBJ2-1
D gene: TRBD2
V gene: TRBV2
clone size: .
CDR3 protein: CASSELAGADNEQFF
CDR3 DNA: TGTGCCAGCAGTGAACTTGCGGGAGCGGACAATGAGCAGTTCTTC

J gene: TRBJ2-7
D gene: .
V gene: TRBV4-2
clone size: .
CDR3 protein: CASSQEMYYEQYF
CDR3 DNA: TGTGCCAGCAGCCAAGAAATGTACTACGAGCAGTACTTC

J gene: TRBJ1-1
D gene: .
V gene: TRBV2
clone size: .
CDR3 protein: CASSESGQAGTNTEAFF
CDR3 DNA: TGTGCCAGCAGTGAATCAGGACAAGCGGGGACGAACACTGAAGCTTTCTTT

J gene: TRBJ2-7
D gene: TRBD1
V gene: TRBV7-8
clone size: once
CDR3 protein: CASATGWGQGEDEQYF
CDR3 DNA: TGTGCCAGCGCTACCGGCTGGGGACAGGGGGAAGACGAGCAGTACTTC

J gene: TRBJ2-7
D gene: .
V gene: TRBV27
clone size: .
CDR3 protein: CASSLWGRGAYEQYF
CDR3 DNA: TGTGCCAGCAGTCTATGGGGCAGGGGAGCCTACGAGCAGTACTTC

J gene: TRBJ2-7
D gene: TRBD2
V gene: TRBV7-9
clone size: .
CDR3 protein: CASGPSGRPSYEQYF
CDR3 DNA: TGTGCCAGCGGACCTAGCGGGAGACCCTCCTACGAGCAGTACTTC

J gene: TRBJ2-7
D gene: .
V gene: TRBV7-9
clone size: .
CDR3 protein: CASSPQGVEQYF
CDR3 DNA: TGTGCCAGCAGCCCGCAGGGCGTCGAGCAGTACTTC

J gene: TRBJ2-7
D gene: .
V gene: TRBV7-6
clone size: .
CDR3 protein: CASSLTGAAYEQYF
CDR3 DNA: TGTGCCAGCAGCTTAACGGGGGCGGCCTACGAGCAGTACTTC

J gene: TRBJ2-2
D gene: .
V gene: TRBV28
clone size: .
CDR3 protein: CASTSPGVITGELFF
CDR3 DNA: TGTGCCAGCACCTCTCCGGGAGTGATCACCGGGGAGCTGTTTTTT

J gene: TRBJ2-1
D gene: TRBD1
V gene: TRBV11-2
clone size: .
CDR3 protein: CASSNFPGTGGTNEQFF
CDR3 DNA: TGTGCCAGCAGCAACTTCCCGGGGACAGGGGGAACCAATGAGCAGTTCTTC

J gene: TRBJ1-2
D gene: .
V gene: TRBV5-4
clone size: .
CDR3 protein: CASSSSGGGHGYTF
CDR3 DNA: TGTGCCAGCAGCTCGTCGGGGGGTGGTCATGGCTACACCTTC

J gene: TRBJ2-3
D gene: .
V gene: TRBV6-1
clone size: .
CDR3 protein: CASGELALSTDTQYF
CDR3 DNA: TGTGCCAGCGGGGAACTAGCTCTCAGCACAGATACGCAGTATTTT

J gene: TRBJ2-7
D gene: .
V gene: TRBV5-1
clone size: .
CDR3 protein: CASSSTNQGSLSYEQYF
CDR3 DNA: TGCGCCAGCAGCTCCACAAACCAGGGGAGCCTCTCCTACGAGCAGTACTTC

J gene: TRBJ2-1
D gene: .
V gene: TRBV6-1
clone size: .
CDR3 protein: CASSGPDSGLVDEQFF
CDR3 DNA: TGTGCCAGCAGTGGACCGGACAGTGGACTAGTCGATGAGCAGTTCTTC

J gene: TRBJ2-1
D gene: TRBD1
V gene: TRBV10-1
clone size: .
CDR3 protein: CASSPTDRVAYNEQFF
CDR3 DNA: TGCGCCAGCAGCCCGACGGACAGGGTAGCCTACAATGAGCAGTTCTTC

J gene: TRBJ2-7
D gene: .
V gene: TRBV2
clone size: .
CDR3 protein: CVSSEATGPDEQYF
CDR3 DNA: TGTGTCAGCAGTGAAGCCACAGGGCCCGACGAGCAGTACTTC

J gene: TRBJ2-7
D gene: .
V gene: TRBV28
clone size: .
CDR3 protein: CASSLLDLSYEQYF
CDR3 DNA: TGTGCCAGCAGTCTACTAGACCTTTCCTACGAGCAGTACTTC

J gene: TRBJ1-5
D gene: .
V gene: TRBV28
clone size: .
CDR3 protein: CASRQGPGNQPQHF
CDR3 DNA: TGTGCCAGCAGACAGGGCCCAGGCAATCAGCCCCAGCATTTT

J gene: TRBJ2-3
D gene: .
V gene: TRBV18
clone size: once
CDR3 protein: CASSPFGGATDTQYF
CDR3 DNA: TGTGCCAGCTCACCCTTTGGGGGGGCCACAGATACGCAGTATTTT

J gene: TRBJ2-2
D gene: TRBD2
V gene: TRBV5-1
clone size: .
CDR3 protein: CASSPGTSGTHNTGELFF
CDR3 DNA: TGCGCCAGCAGCCCCGGGACTAGCGGGACACATAACACCGGGGAGCTGTTTTTT

J gene: TRBJ1-1
D gene: .
V gene: TRBV29-1
clone size: .
CDR3 protein: CSAAEGGSTEAFF
CDR3 DNA: TGCAGCGCCGCAGAAGGGGGGTCCACTGAAGCTTTCTTT

J gene: TRBJ2-2
D gene: .
V gene: TRBV18
clone size: .
CDR3 protein: CASSFFGPGVEPGELFF
CDR3 DNA: .

J gene: TRBJ2-3
D gene: .
V gene: TRBV28
clone size: .
CDR3 protein: CASSLFGDTQYF
CDR3 DNA: TGTGCCAGCAGTTTATTTGGTGATACGCAGTATTTT

J gene: TRBJ1-5
D gene: .
V gene: TRBV6-5
clone size: few
CDR3 protein: CASSLGPGMNQPQHF
CDR3 DNA: TGTGCCAGCAGCCTTGGACCAGGGATGAATCAGCCCCAGCATTTT

J gene: TRBJ1-2
D gene: .
V gene: TRBV7-9
clone size: once
CDR3 protein: CASSLAGFYGYTF
CDR3 DNA: TGTGCCAGCAGCTTAGCAGGGTTCTATGGCTACACCTTC

J gene: TRBJ2-7
D gene: TRBD1
V gene: TRBV5-1
clone size: .
CDR3 protein: CASSPGQGGYEQYF
CDR3 DNA: TGCGCCAGCAGCCCCGGACAGGGGGGCTACGAGCAGTACTTC

J gene: TRBJ1-3
D gene: .
V gene: TRBV28
clone size: .
CDR3 protein: CASSFPDRKLTTSGNTIYF
CDR3 DNA: TGTGCCAGCAGTTTCCCCGACCGAAAATTAACGACCTCTGGAAACACCATATATTTT

J gene: TRBJ2-7
D gene: TRBD1
V gene: TRBV19
clone size: .
CDR3 protein: CASTNQGDGTEKYEQYF
CDR3 DNA: TGTGCCAGTACCAACCAGGGAGACGGGACAGAAAAGTACGAGCAGTACTTC

J gene: TRBJ2-5
D gene: .
V gene: TRBV4-1
clone size: .
CDR3 protein: CASSDILLEETQYF
CDR3 DNA: TGCGCCAGCAGCGACATTCTTTTGGAGGAGACCCAGTACTTC

J gene: TRBJ2-5
D gene: .
V gene: TRBV27
clone size: .
CDR3 protein: CASSFGGRKETQYF
CDR3 DNA: TGTGCCAGCAGTTTTGGGGGGCGAAAAGAGACCCAGTACTTC

J gene: TRBJ2-1
D gene: TRBD1
V gene: TRBV27
clone size: .
CDR3 protein: CASSLLTGNEQFF
CDR3 DNA: TGTGCCAGCAGTTTACTGACAGGGAATGAGCAGTTCTTC

J gene: TRBJ2-7
D gene: .
V gene: TRBV10-3
clone size: .
CDR3 protein: CAIKSPDAYEQYF
CDR3 DNA: TGTGCCATCAAAAGTCCAGACGCCTACGAGCAGTACTTC

J gene: TRBJ2-2
D gene: .
V gene: TRBV7-9
clone size: .
CDR3 protein: CASSLTSGELFF
CDR3 DNA: TGTGCCAGCAGCTTAACGAGCGGGGAGCTGTTTTTT

J gene: TRBJ2-3
D gene: .
V gene: TRBV5-1
clone size: .
CDR3 protein: CASSLPSDSTDTQYF
CDR3 DNA: TGCGCCAGCAGCTTGCCGAGCGACAGCACAGATACGCAGTATTTT

J gene: TRBJ2-1
D gene: .
V gene: TRBV11-3
clone size: once
CDR3 protein: CASSLSPGSYNEQFF
CDR3 DNA: TGTGCCAGCAGCTTATCACCTGGCTCCTACAATGAGCAGTTCTTC

J gene: TRBJ1-3
D gene: .
V gene: TRBV7-9
clone size: .
CDR3 protein: CASSSGQGFANTIYF
CDR3 DNA: TGTGCCAGCAGCTCGGGACAAGGGTTCGCGAACACCATATATTTT

J gene: TRBJ2-1
D gene: .
V gene: TRBV6-5
clone size: .
CDR3 protein: CASSYSLDREQFF
CDR3 DNA: TGTGCCAGCAGTTACTCTCTTGACAGGGAGCAGTTCTTC

J gene: TRBJ2-7
D gene: TRBD2
V gene: TRBV27
clone size: .
CDR3 protein: CASSFFQAGAYEQYF
CDR3 DNA: TGTGCCAGCAGTTTCTTCCAAGCGGGGGCCTACGAGCAGTACTTC

J gene: TRBJ2-3
D gene: TRBD1
V gene: TRBV11-2
clone size: .
CDR3 protein: CASRDRDRHTDTQYF
CDR3 DNA: TGTGCCAGCAGAGACCGGGACAGACACACAGATACGCAGTATTTT

J gene: TRBJ1-1
D gene: .
V gene: TRBV7-9
clone size: .
CDR3 protein: CASSSARPMNTEAFF
CDR3 DNA: TGTGCCAGCAGCTCCGCAAGGCCGATGAACACTGAAGCTTTCTTT

J gene: TRBJ2-7
D gene: TRBD1
V gene: TRBV28
clone size: .
CDR3 protein: CASRLWTGSSYEQYF
CDR3 DNA: TGTGCCAGCAGGCTTTGGACAGGGTCTTCCTACGAGCAGTACTTC